This T cell receptor (beta chain) was sequenced in a study of shared clonotypes between healthy human individuals. Profiled with immunoSEQ multiplex PCR; TCRdb holds only in-frame clones, not every one. The table records more than 850,000 clones, about 84% of them present only once. Looked up from germline, CDR1 is SGHTA and CDR2 is FQGTGA. The CDR3 has 14 amino acids. V shed 0 bases and J shed 1 base, with 1 base lying between them. The V gene is TRBV7-3, the J gene TRBJ2-6, with D hard to call. Sequencing was performed on memory CD4+ T cells from PBMCs. The subset denotes: CD45RA-negative fraction. The TCR sequence derives from a man between 18 and 29 years old in good health. Some clones in this sample may be carry-over from other donors' samples. The CDR3 sequence: CASSLTSGANVLTF. In DNA, the CDR3 is TGTGCCAGCAGCTTAACATCTGGGGCCAACGTCCTGACTTTC.